This T cell receptor (beta chain) was found in a study of Graves' ophthalmopathy and Graves' hyperthyroidism. Transcripts of RNA were the source for amplifying TCR beta CDR3 regions. Scientists carried out first-round RT-PCR using HTBI primers and then a second-round multiplex PCR. Using its own MiXCR run on the multiplex PCR reads, TCRdb lists one record per CDR3 protein. Of over a million distinct CDR3 sequences detected, approximately 35% appear once; the ten largest clones hold approximately 12%. Establishment of the diagnosis relied upon clinical symptoms, serum thyroxine, TRAb, thyroid ultrasound and orbital computed tomography. The V and J ends lost 3 bases and 3 bases respectively, with 9 bases between them. CDR1 and CDR2 (germline): LGHNA, YSLEER. This CDR3 comprises 14 residues.

V gene TRBV4-3 combines with J gene TRBJ1-3; the D gene is possibly TRBD1 (5 bases). The receptor comes from an adult man with Graves' hyperthyroidism. The sequencing sample was made of peripheral blood or thyroid tissue (not recorded which). The CDR3 DNA reads TGCGCCAGCAGCCACCAGGGACGTGGAAACACCATATATTTT. This sequence encodes CASSHQGRGNTIYF.